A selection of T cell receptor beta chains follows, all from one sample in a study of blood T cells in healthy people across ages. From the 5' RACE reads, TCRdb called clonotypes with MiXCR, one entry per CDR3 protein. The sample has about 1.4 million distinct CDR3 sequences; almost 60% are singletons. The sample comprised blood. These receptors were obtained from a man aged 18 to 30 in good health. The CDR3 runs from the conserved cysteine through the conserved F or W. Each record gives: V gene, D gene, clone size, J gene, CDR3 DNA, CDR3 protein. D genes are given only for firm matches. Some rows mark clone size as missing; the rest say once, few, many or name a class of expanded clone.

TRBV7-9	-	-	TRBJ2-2	TGTGCCAGTCTCGGGAGCAACACCGGGGAGCTGTTTTTT	CASLGSNTGELFF
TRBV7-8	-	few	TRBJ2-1	TGTGCCAGCAGCTTAGCAACGGCAATTGATCCCAATGAGCAGTTCTTC	CASSLATAIDPNEQFF
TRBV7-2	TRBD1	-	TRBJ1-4	TGTGCCAGCAGCCAAAACAGGGGAGAAAAACTGTTTTTT	CASSQNRGEKLFF
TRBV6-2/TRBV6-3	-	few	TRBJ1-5	TGTGCCAGCAGTTACGGGAGGGGGATGAATCAGCCCCAGCATTTT	CASSYGRGMNQPQHF
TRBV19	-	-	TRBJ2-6	TGTGCCAGTAGCCCAGACAGGGCCAACGTCCTGACTTTC	CASSPDRANVLTF
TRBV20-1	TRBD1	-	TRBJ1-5	TGCAGTGCGGGACAGCTGGGGGGAAGGGGCAATCAGCCCCAGCATTTT	CSAGQLGGRGNQPQHF
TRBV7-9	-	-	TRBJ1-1	TGTGCCAGCAGCTTAGCGCTAGGGGCTGTTGGACAGAACCTTGAAGCTTTCTTT	CASSLALGAVGQNLEAFF
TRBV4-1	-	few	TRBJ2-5	TGCGCCAGCAGCCAAGCTCTCCCTAGTTACCAGTACTTC	CASSQALPSYQYF
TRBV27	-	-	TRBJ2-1	TGTGCCAGCAGGTTAAGACTCGGTGAGCAGTTCTTC	CASRLRLGEQFF
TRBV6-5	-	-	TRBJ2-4	TGTGCCAGCAGTGACAGAATCTCAGCCAAAAACATTCAGTACTTC	CASSDRISAKNIQYF
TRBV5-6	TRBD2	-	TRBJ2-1	TGTGCCAGCAGCCCTATTCTCCCCCAAGAAGCGGGGGGAAACAATGAGCAGTTCTTC	CASSPILPQEAGGNNEQFF
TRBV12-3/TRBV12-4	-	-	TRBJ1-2	TGTGCCAGCAGTTGGAGCCTGACCTATGGCTACACCTTC	CASSWSLTYGYTF
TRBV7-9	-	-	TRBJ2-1	TGTGCCATCCAACCAGGGAATGAGCAGTTCTTC	CAIQPGNEQFF
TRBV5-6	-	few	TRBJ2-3	TGTGCCAGCAGCTTGAATTTTGGGGTAGCAGATACGCAGTATTTT	CASSLNFGVADTQYF
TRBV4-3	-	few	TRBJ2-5	TGCGCCAGCAGCCAAGACGACAATGAGCAGTACTTC	CASSQDDNEQYF
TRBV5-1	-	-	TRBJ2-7	TGCGCCAGCAGCTCCGGGACGTCTCACAAGGACGAGCAGTACTTC	CASSSGTSHKDEQYF
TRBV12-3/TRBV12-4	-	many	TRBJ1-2	TGTGCCAGCAGTTTGTCCAGGGCTAACTATGGCTACACCTTC	CASSLSRANYGYTF
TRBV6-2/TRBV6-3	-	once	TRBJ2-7	TGTGCCAGCAGTTACGACGGGCTGGATTACGAGCAGTACTTC	CASSYDGLDYEQYF
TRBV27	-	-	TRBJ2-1	TGTGCCAGCAGTTTCACTGGGACGCTGATTGGGCAGTTCTTC	CASSFTGTLIGQFF
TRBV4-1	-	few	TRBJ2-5	TGCGCCAGCAGCCCAACCCGGGGTAGGGATGAGCAGTACTTC	CASSPTRGRDEQYF
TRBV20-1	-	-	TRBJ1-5	TGCAGTGCCCCAAGCGGGGCTTATCAGCCCCAGCATTTT	CSAPSGAYQPQHF
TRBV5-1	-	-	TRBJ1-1	TGCGCCAGCAGCGTAGGGACGCTAAACACTGAAGCTTTCTTT	CASSVGTLNTEAFF
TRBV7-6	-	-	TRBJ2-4	TGTGCCAGCAGCAAGCTTCTAGCCAAAAACATTCAGTACTTC	CASSKLLAKNIQYF
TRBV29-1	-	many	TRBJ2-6	TGCAGCGTTGAGGGATGGGGGGGGGCCAACGTCCTGACTTTC	CSVEGWGGANVLTF
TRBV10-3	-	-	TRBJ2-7	TGTGCCATCAGTGGATTGGACGAGCAGTACTTC	CAISGLDEQYF
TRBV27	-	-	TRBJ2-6	TGTGCCCGCCGACATGGGACTGACCTCTCGCTGACTTTC	CARRHGTDLSLTF
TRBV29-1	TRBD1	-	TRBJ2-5	TGCAGCGTGACAGGGTGGCAAGAGACCCAGTACTTC	CSVTGWQETQYF
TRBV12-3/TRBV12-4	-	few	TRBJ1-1	TGTGCCAGCAGTTTAGACTCCTCAGGAGTGCGCAACACTGAAGCTTTCTTT	CASSLDSSGVRNTEAFF
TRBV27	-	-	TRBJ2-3	TGTGCCAGCAGTTTAGGCGGAATACCCTCAGATACGCAGTATTTT	CASSLGGIPSDTQYF
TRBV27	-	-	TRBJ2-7	TGTGCCAGCAGTCCACCACCGACTAGGAAGACCTACGAGCAGTACTTC	CASSPPPTRKTYEQYF
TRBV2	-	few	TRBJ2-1	TGTGCCAGCAGTGAAACCCCGACGGGAGAGCAGTTCTTC	CASSETPTGEQFF
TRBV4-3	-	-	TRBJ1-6	TGCGCCCAAGTAGGTTGGAATTCACCCCTCCACTTT	CAQVGWNSPLHF
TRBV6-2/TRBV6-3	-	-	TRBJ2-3	TGTGCCACCCAGACTTCGGATACGCAGTATTTT	CATQTSDTQYF
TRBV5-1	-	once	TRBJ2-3	TGCGCCAGCAGTTCGGTCCGGGCAGATACGCAGTATTTT	CASSSVRADTQYF
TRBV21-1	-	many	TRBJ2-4	TGTGCCAGCAGCCCCGGGGCCAAAAACATTCAGTACTTC	CASSPGAKNIQYF
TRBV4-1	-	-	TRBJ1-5	TGCGCCAGCAGCCAAGATTCCGTATCCGGTCCTAATCAGCCCCAGCATTTT	CASSQDSVSGPNQPQHF
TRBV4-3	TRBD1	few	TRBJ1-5	TGCGCCAGCAGCGCGGGACAGGGAAACAATCAGCCCCAGCATTTT	CASSAGQGNNQPQHF
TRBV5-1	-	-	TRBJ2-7	TGCGCCAGCAGCTTGGGCCAAATGTTCTACGAGCAGTACTTC	CASSLGQMFYEQYF
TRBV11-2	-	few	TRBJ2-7	TGTGCCAGCAGCTTATTGGAACCTAGCTCCTACGAGCAGTACTTC	CASSLLEPSSYEQYF
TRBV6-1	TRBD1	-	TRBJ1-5	TGTGCCAGCAGTGACGGGGGACAGGGGGCTTGGCAGCCCCAGCATTTT	CASSDGGQGAWQPQHF
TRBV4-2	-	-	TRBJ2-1	TGTGCCAGCAGCCAATATCCCCCCAAAGGGTACAATGAGCAGTTCTTC	CASSQYPPKGYNEQFF
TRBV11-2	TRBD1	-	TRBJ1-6	TGTGCCAGCAGCCCCGGGACAGCCTATTCACCCCTCCACTTT	CASSPGTAYSPLHF
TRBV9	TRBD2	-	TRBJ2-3	TGTGCCAGCAGCGTAGTGGGACTAGCAACAGATACGCAGTATTTT	CASSVVGLATDTQYF
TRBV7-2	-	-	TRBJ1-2	TGTGCCAGCAGCTTAGGCGTTCAGAAGGGCTACACCTTC	CASSLGVQKGYTF
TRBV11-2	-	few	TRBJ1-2	TGTGCCAGCAGCTTCCAGGGGATGGGCGGCTACACCTTC	CASSFQGMGGYTF
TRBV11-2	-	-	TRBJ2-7	TGTGCCAGCAGCTTAGTTTACAGGGCGGACTACGAGCAGTACTTC	CASSLVYRADYEQYF
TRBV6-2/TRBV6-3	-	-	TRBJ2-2	TGTGCCAGCAGTTACTTGAGACACCTCACCGGGGAGCTGTTTTTT	CASSYLRHLTGELFF
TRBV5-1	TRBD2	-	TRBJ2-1	TGCGCCAGCAGCTTGTTGGGGACTAGCGGGATGAATGAGCAGTTCTTC	CASSLLGTSGMNEQFF
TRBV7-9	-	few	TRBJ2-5	TGTGCCAGCAGCTTAGTATCCGGTTTGCAAGAGACCCAGTACTTC	CASSLVSGLQETQYF
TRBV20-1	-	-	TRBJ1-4	TGCAGTGCTAGAGATCGGAAGCAGGTCCATGAAAAACTGTTTTTT	CSARDRKQVHEKLFF
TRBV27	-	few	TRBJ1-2	TGTGCCAGCAGAGCTCTGGGGGGGTATGGCTACACCTTC	CASRALGGYGYTF
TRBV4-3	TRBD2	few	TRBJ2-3	TGCGCCAGCAGCCAAGATCGACTAGCGGGGGTCACAGATACGCAGTATTTT	CASSQDRLAGVTDTQYF
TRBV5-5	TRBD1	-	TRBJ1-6	TGCGCCAGCAGCTTGGAAGGGACAGGGTTATCACCCCTCCACTTT	CASSLEGTGLSPLHF